These 4 T cell receptor beta chains were all obtained from the same sample, sequenced in a study of siplizumab effects on memory and regulatory T cells (dated by TCRdb to the late 2010s). These TCRs are of unknown antigen specificity. Mixed lymphocyte reaction cells were cocultured at 37°C for about six days. Libraries were built with the immunoSEQ multiplex PCR assay. Sourced from immuneACCESS, this table was stored by TCRdb with only in-frame sequences that have V and J called. A share of the clones is absent; for the studies checked, an unresolved V gene accounts for under half, and the remainder has no known explanation. In all, the sample holds around 13,000 clones, and approximately 39% of those were seen once. Of the sample, 10% is held by the ten largest clones. What was sequenced was CFSE-low (dividing) CD8+ T cells sorted from an allogeneic mixed lymphocyte reaction. The receptors here all came from a human donor in good health; the cells came from an allogeneic mixed lymphocyte reaction.

The J gene is TRBJ1-1, the V gene TRBV7-9; D uncertain. The CDR3 runs to 15 residues. The V gene lost 1 base and the J gene lost 3 bases, with 12 bases spanning the gap. Germline CDR1 and CDR2: SEHNR and FQNEAQ (reference sequence). The CDR3 DNA reads TGTGCCAGCAGCTTAGTATCCAGGACCTACACTGAAGCTTTCTTT. Protein product: CASSLVSRTYTEAFF.

V and J are TRBV10-3 and TRBJ1-1; 12 nucleotides align to TRBD1. Trimming took 4 bases from V and 5 from J; bases not matched to a gene: 8. This CDR3 comprises 16 residues. In germline, CDR1 is ENHRY, CDR2 SYGVKD. Here the CDR3 DNA reads TGTGCCATCAGTGCGTCGGGACAGGGGGCGTTAACTGAAGCTTTCTTT. It translates to CAISASGQGALTEAFF.

The sample holds a few counts of this clone. This sequence joins TRBV27 and TRBJ2-7; D is tentatively TRBD1 or TRBD2 (5 bases each). The CDR3 covers 15 residues. The germline CDR1 and CDR2 sequences are MNHEY and SMNVEV (reference sequence). Trimming took 0 bases from V and 2 from J, leaving 11 bases between them. The CDR3 here is CASSLSWGRTYEQYF. CDR3 bases: TGTGCCAGCAGTTTATCTTGGGGACGTACCTACGAGCAGTACTTC.

This clone is labeled as medium-sized (0.01 to 0.1%). The chain combines TRBV4-1 with TRBJ2-2, with 10 bases matching TRBD2. The germline gives CDR1 MGHRA, CDR2 YSYEKL. This CDR3 has 17 amino acids. V lost 4 bases to trimming and J lost 4 bases; unmatched junction nucleotides: 9. CDR3 sequence: CASSLSSGGAFTGELFF. The CDR3 DNA is TGCGCCAGCAGCCTCTCAAGCGGGGGGGCGTTCACCGGGGAGCTGTTTTTT.